The sequence of this TCR beta chain was determined in a study of T cell responses to AZD1222 COVID-19 vaccine. This CDR3 comprises 16 residues. Per the germline V gene, CDR1 is SEHNR and CDR2 is FQNEAQ (reference sequence). V was cut by 4 bases and J by 5 bases, with 20 bases left in between. Only in-frame clones appear in the TCRdb table, and some are missing; sequencing was by immunoSEQ multiplex PCR. The top ten clones hold approximately 15% of a sample with some 96,000 clones, around 87% of them seen once. The input for sequencing was peripheral blood, taken on day 0 of AZD1222 vaccination. This clonotype originated in an adult in good health. The genes are TRBV7-9 and TRBJ1-1, with D possibly TRBD1 on 6 matching bases. DNA of the CDR3: TGTGCCAGCAGCTCCCCAGGAGGGGGGGCGGATACTGAAGCTTTCTTT. Residues: CASSSPGGGADTEAFF. Looking up the rest from reference TRBV7-9 and TRBJ1-1 gives the full variable domain: DTGVSQNPRHKITKRGQNVTFRCDPISEHNRLYWYRQTLGQGPEFLTYFQNEAQLEKSRLLSDRFSAERPKGSFSTLEIQRTEQGDSAMYLCASSSPGGGADTEAFFGQGTRLTVV.